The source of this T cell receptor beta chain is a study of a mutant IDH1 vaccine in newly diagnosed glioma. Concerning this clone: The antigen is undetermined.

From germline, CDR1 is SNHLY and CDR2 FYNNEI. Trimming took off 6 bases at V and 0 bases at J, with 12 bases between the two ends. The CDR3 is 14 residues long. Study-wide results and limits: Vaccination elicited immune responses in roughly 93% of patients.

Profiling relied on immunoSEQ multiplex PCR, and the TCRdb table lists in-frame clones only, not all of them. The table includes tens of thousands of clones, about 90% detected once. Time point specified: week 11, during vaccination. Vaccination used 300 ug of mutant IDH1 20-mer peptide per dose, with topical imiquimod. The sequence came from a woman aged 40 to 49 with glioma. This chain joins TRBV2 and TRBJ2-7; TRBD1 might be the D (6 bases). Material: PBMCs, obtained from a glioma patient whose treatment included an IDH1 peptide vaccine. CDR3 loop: CASSRQVSSYEQYF. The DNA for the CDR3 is TGTGCCAGCAGCAGACAGGTGAGCTCCTACGAGCAGTACTTC.